One and the same sample provided the 9 T cell receptor beta chains below, sequenced in a study of T cells after yellow fever vaccination. Each CDR3 protein is one row after TCRdb ran MiXCR on the 5' RACE reads. The sample consists of more than 300,000 distinct CDR3 sequences, roughly 6.8% of them appearing once. Here the sequenced sample was PBMCs, taken about 49 days after the first yellow fever vaccination. The origin of the receptors is a man younger than 35 who received the YFV17D yellow fever vaccine.

The chain carries TRBV24-1 and TRBJ2-2, with 7 nucleotides matching TRBD1. Trimming at V came to 5 bases and at J to 6 bases, leaving 5 bases not matched to a gene. The germline V gene encodes CDR1 KGHDR and CDR2 SFDVKD. This CDR3 is built from 14 residues. The CDR3 here is CATSAGGISGELFF. The CDR3 DNA sequence: TGTGCCACCAGTGCAGGGGGAATCTCCGGGGAGCTGTTTTTT.

This clonotype was counted many times. The chain joins TRBV7-2 to TRBJ2-5; D remains unclear. V dropped 2 bases and J dropped 2 bases, with 12 bases sitting between them. This CDR3 has 15 residues. Germline-derived CDR1 and CDR2 are SGHTA and FQGNSA. This chain's CDR3 is CASSLISDQQETQYF. In nucleotides, the CDR3 is TGTGCCAGCAGCTTAATCTCAGACCAACAAGAGACCCAGTACTTC.

There are a few counts of this clonotype. This chain joins TRBV7-9 and TRBJ2-7; possible D gene TRBD2, 6 bases. The CDR3 covers 17 residues. The V gene's germline CDR1 is SEHNR and CDR2 FQNEAQ (reference sequence). V lost 1 base to trimming and J lost 5 bases, with 21 bases between them. The CDR3 coding sequence is TGTGCCAGCAGCTTAGGGGCGGGACGGGGAATCAAGGACGAGCAGTACTTC. Its protein is CASSLGAGRGIKDEQYF. Full variable domain (missing parts from reference TRBV7-9 and TRBJ2-7): DTGVSQNPRHKITKRGQNVTFRCDPISEHNRLYWYRQTLGQGPEFLTYFQNEAQLEKSRLLSDRFSAERPKGSFSTLEIQRTEQGDSAMYLCASSLGAGRGIKDEQYFGPGTRLTVT.

Remarks on this clonotype: At one end, the junction sequence differs from germline, possibly due to a read error. The V call is TRBV24-1, the J call TRBJ2-2; a possible D gene is TRBD1 (6 bases). Germline lookup yields CDR1 KGHDR and CDR2 SFDVKD. The CDR3 length is 15 residues. The CDR3 loop is CATSDPASAPGEQFF. CDR3 coding DNA: TGTGCCACCAGTGATCCTGCGTCGGCACCAGGGGAGCAGTTTTTT.

This clonotype was recorded at least ten times. This sequence joins TRBV6-2 or TRBV6-3 and TRBJ2-1, with 11 bases lining up with TRBD2. This CDR3 has 17 residues. J gave up 4 bases and V 2 bases, and 7 bases lay outside the gene matches. Germline V lookup: CDR1 MNHEY, CDR2 SVGEGT. CDR3 in amino acids: CASSYSPSGGIYNEQFF. In DNA, the CDR3 is TGTGCCAGCAGTTACAGCCCTAGCGGGGGGATATACAATGAGCAGTTCTTC.

This clonotype occurred a few times. V usage is TRBV12-3 or TRBV12-4 and J usage is TRBJ2-7; perhaps TRBD2 as D (6 bases). V lost 3 bases and J 5 bases, leaving 11 bases between the germline ends. The CDR3 loop spans 13 amino acids. The CDR3: CASSFVGGDEQYV. CDR3 DNA sequence: TGTGCCAGCAGTTTTGTCGGAGGGGACGAGCAGTACGTC.

The chain has TRBV4-3 and TRBJ2-5; the D call may be TRBD1 or TRBD2 (5 bases each). In germline, CDR1 is LGHNA, CDR2 YSLEER. There are 15 residues in the CDR3. V was trimmed by 0 bases and J by 7 bases, leaving 15 bases between them. CDR3 protein: CASSQEGRGSATQYF. In nucleotides, the CDR3 is TGCGCCAGCAGCCAAGAGGGGCGAGGGTCGGCGACCCAGTACTTC.

The chain is built from TRBV7-2 and TRBJ1-2, with D hard to call. V was clipped by 1 base and J by 5 bases, with 8 bases between them. In germline, CDR1 is SGHTA, CDR2 FQGNSA. This CDR3 has 13 residues. Here the CDR3 reads CASSLGKGYGYTF. DNA of the CDR3: TGTGCCAGCAGCTTAGGGAAGGGTTATGGCTACACCTTC.

The chain combines TRBV13 with TRBJ2-5, with D possibly being TRBD1 (6 bases). This CDR3 is 14 amino acids long. CDR1 and CDR2 (germline): PRHDT, FYEKMQ (reference sequence). V shed 3 bases and J shed 0 bases, with 8 bases lying between them. The CDR3 loop reads CASSFRDNQETQYF. CDR3 bases: TGTGCCAGCAGCTTCCGGGACAACCAAGAGACCCAGTACTTC.